This TCR beta chain was retrieved from a study of cytomegalovirus exposure and HLA in healthy donors. Study overall: The approximately 120 validation repertoires were reported in a later analysis to have been generated on the same platform as the roughly 680 first-cohort repertoires.

TCRdb's table, derived via immunoSEQ multiplex PCR, lists solely in-frame clones and lacks some. In the table there are some 290,000 clones, approximately 91% of which are singletons. A roughly 120-subject validation cohort, separate from the roughly 670-subject first cohort, supplied the donors. Germline CDR1 MNHEY, CDR2 SVGAGI. This CDR3 comprises 15 residues. V was cut by 0 bases and J by 1 base, with 7 bases left in between. The chain links TRBV6-5 to TRBJ1-5, with TRBD1 as a possible D gene (5 bases). The sequenced sample consisted of PBMCs. The clonotype originates from a man aged 30 to 45 in good health and CMV-seronegative. CDR3 sequence reads: CASSYSRGSNQPQHF. The CDR3 DNA follows: TGTGCCAGCAGTTACTCGCGGGGGAGCAATCAGCCCCAGCATTTT.